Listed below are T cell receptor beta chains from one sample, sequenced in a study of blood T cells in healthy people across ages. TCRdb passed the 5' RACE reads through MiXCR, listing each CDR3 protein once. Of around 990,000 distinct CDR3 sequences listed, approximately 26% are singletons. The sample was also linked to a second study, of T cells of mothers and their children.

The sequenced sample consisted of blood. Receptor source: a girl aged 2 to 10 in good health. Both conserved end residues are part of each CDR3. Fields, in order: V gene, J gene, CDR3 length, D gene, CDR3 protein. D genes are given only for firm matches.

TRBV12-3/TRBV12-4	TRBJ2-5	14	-	CASSFRLERETQYF
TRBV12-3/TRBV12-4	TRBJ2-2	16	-	CASSSLGLGGTGELFF
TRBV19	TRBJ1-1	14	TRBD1	CASSMDRGSTEAFF
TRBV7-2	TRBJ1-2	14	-	CASSFGRGKRGYTF
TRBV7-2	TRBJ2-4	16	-	CASSLGVGVAKNIQYF
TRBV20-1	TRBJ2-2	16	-	CSARGLGRENTGELFF
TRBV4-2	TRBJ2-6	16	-	CASSPRVSSGANVLTF
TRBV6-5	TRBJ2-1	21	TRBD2	CASSYGLTSGLPKSSYNEQFF
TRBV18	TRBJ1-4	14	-	CASSPLRGVEKLFF
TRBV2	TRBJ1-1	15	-	CASSRTDLMNTEAFF
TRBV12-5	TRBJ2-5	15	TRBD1	CASGLDGTAKETQYF
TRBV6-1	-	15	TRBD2	CASSETLLAGNEQFF
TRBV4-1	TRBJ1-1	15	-	CASSLYRALNTEAFF
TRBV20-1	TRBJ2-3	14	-	CSPRGRVPTDTQYF
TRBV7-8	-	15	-	CASSSMLSTDYEQYF
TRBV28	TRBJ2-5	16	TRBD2	CASSLKGGRAWETQYF
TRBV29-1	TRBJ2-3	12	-	CSVGRDTDTQYF
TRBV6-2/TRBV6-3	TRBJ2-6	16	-	CASISMRLSGANVLTF
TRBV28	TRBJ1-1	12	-	CATQDRGREAFF
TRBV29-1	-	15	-	CSVELTQGQGETQYF
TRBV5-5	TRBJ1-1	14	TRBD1	CASSPTGGWTEAFF
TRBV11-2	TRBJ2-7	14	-	CASSLEWGAYEQYF
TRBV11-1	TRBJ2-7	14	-	CASSLETAIYEQYF
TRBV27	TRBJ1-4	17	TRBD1	CASSLMSEGDSNEKLFF
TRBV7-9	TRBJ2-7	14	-	CASSFLFGDYEQYF
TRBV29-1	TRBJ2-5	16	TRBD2	CSVEGFGGDQLETQYF
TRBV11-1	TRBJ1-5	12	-	CASSSSNQPQRF
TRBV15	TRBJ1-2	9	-	CARYYGYTF
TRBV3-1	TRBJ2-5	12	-	CASSATWETQYF
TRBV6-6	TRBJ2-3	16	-	CASSPLGSWGTDTQYF
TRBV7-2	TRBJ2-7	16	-	CASSLRSGTLDYEQYF
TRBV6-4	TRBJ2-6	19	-	CASSDLRAPHRGRANVLTF
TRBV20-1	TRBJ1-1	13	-	CSARGVSGTEAFF
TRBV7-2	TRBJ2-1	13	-	CASSLEVYNEQFF
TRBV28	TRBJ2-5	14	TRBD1	CASWTGGLGEAQYF
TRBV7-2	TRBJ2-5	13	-	CASSSSLEETQYF
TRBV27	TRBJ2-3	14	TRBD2	CASTYGGNTDTQYF
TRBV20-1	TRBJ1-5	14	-	CSEVRVSSNQPQHF
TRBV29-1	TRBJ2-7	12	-	CSVSLGSYEQYF
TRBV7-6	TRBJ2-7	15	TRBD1	CASSLATGMGYEQYF
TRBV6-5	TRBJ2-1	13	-	CASSDGLTHEQFF
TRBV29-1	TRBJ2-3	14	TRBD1	CSVYVRGHEDTQYF
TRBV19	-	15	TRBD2	CASTIERETHNEQFF
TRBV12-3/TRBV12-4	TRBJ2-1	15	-	CASSQKRLLNNEQFF
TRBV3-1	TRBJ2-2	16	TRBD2	CASSQRLAGGTGELFF
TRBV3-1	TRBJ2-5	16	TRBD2	CASSQDSLAGQETQYF
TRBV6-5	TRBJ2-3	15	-	CASTADETATDTRYF
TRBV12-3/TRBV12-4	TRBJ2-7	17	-	CASSLYPPRGQIRGQYF